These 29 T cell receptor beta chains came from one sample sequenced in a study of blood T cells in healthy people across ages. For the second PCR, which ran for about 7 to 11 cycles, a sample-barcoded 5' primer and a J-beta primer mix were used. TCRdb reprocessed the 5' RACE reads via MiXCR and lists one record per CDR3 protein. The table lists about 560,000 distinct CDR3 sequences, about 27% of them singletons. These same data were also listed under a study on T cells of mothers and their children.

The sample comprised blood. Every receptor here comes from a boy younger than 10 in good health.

CDR3 loop: CASLGGGNAYEQYF. CDR3 nucleotides: TGTGCCAGCCTGGGAGGGGGGAACGCCTACGAGCAGTACTTC. V gene TRBV5-4 combines with J gene TRBJ2-7; TRBD2 is a possible D gene (7 bases). CDR1 is SGHNT and CDR2 is YYREEE in the germline V gene (reference sequence). The CDR3 runs 14 residues. The V and J ends lost 7 bases and 2 bases respectively, with 16 bases between them.

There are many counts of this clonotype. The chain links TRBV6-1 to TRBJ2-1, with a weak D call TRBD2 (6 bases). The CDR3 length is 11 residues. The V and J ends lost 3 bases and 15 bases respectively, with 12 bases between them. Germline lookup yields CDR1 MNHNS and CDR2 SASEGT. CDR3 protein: CASSEMGLTFF. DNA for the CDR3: TGTGCCAGCAGTGAGATGGGACTTACGTTCTTC.

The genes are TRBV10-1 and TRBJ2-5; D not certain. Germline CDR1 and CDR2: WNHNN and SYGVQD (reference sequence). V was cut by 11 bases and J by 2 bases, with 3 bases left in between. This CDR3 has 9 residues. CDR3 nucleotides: TGCGCCCGACAAGAGACCCAGTACTTC. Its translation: CARQETQYF.

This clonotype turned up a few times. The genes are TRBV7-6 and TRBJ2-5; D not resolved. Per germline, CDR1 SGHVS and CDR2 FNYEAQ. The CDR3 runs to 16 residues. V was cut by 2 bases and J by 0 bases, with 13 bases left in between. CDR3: CASSLLVNAYQETQYF. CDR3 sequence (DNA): TGTGCCAGCAGCTTACTAGTAAACGCGTACCAAGAGACCCAGTACTTC.

The CDR3 reads CASSPSGSSYYEQYF. CDR3 coding DNA: TGTGCCAGCAGCCCCTCAGGTAGCAGCTACTACGAGCAGTACTTC. The chain has TRBV9 and TRBJ2-7; D is ambiguous. Germline loops: CDR1 SGDLS, CDR2 YYNGEE. With 4 bases removed from V and 3 bases from J, the gap between germline ends came to 17 bases. This CDR3 contains 15 residues. Using reference TRBV9 and TRBJ2-7 for the parts outside the CDR3, the full variable domain is DSGVTQTPKHLITATGQRVTLRCSPRSGDLSVYWYQQSLDQGLQFLIQYYNGEERAKGNILERFSAQQFPDLHSELNLSSLELGDSALYFCASSPSGSSYYEQYFGPGTRLTVT.

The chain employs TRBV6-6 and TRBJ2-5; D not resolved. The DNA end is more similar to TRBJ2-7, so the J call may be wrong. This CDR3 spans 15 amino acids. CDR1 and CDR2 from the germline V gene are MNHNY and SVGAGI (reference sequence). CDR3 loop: CASSHTILAGFEQYF. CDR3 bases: TGTGCCAGCAGTCACACCATACTGGCAGGCTTCGAGCAGTACTTC.

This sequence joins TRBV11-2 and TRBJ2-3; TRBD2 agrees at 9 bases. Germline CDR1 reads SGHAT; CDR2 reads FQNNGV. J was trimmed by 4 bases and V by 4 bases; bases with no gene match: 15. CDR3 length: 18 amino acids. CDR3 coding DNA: TGTGCCAGCAGCTATCGACTGGGTAGCGGGGGACCCGCAGATACGCAGTATTTT. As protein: CASSYRLGSGGPADTQYF.

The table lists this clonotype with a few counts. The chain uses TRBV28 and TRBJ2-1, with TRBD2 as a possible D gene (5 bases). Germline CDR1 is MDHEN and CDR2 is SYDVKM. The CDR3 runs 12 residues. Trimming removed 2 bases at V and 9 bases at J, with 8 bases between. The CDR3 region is CASSLRRSEQFF. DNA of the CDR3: TGTGCCAGCAGTTTACGGAGGAGTGAGCAGTTCTTC.

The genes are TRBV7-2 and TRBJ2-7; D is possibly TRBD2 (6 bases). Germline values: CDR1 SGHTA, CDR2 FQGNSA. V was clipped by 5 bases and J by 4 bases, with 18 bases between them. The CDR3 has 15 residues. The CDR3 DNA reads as TGTGCCAGCAGCCCCCTTGGTGAAGGGAGGTACGAGCAGTACTTC. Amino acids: CASSPLGEGRYEQYF.

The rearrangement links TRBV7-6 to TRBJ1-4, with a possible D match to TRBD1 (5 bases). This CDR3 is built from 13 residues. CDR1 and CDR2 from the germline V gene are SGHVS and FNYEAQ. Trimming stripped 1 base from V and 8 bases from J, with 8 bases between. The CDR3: CASSLVEGEKLFF. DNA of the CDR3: TGTGCCAGCAGCTTAGTTGAGGGGGAAAAACTGTTTTTT.

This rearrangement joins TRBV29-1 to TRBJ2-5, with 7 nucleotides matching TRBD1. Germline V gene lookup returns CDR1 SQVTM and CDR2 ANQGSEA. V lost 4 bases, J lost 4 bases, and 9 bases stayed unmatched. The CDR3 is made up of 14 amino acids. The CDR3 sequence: CSVVNRGRRETQYF. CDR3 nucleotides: TGCAGCGTTGTCAACAGGGGAAGAAGAGAGACCCAGTACTTC.

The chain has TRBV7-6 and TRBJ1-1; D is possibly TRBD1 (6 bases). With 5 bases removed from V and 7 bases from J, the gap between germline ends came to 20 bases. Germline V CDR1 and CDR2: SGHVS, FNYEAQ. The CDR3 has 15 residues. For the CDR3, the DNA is TGTGCCAGCAGCCCGCCCGGGGGGGCTCTTGTTGAAGCTTTCTTT. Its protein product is CASSPPGGALVEAFF.

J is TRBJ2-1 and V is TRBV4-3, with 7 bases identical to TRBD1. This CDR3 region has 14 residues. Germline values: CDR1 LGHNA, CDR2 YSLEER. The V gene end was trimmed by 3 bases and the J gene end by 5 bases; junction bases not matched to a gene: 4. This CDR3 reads CASSHLTGDNEQFF. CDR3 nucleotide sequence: TGCGCCAGCAGCCATTTAACAGGGGACAATGAGCAGTTCTTC.

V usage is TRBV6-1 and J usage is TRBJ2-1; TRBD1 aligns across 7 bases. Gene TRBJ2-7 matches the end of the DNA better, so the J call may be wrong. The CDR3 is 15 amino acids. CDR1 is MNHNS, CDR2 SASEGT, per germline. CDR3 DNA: TGTGCCAGCAGAGTTACAGGGGATTTCTCCTACGAGCAGTACTTC. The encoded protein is CASRVTGDFSYEQYF.

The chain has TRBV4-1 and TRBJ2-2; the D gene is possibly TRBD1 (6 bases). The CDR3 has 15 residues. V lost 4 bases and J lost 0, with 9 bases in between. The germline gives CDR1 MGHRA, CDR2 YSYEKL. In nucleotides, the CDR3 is TGCGCCAGCAGCCTGGGACACCCGAACACCGGGGAGCTGTTTTTT. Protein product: CASSLGHPNTGELFF.

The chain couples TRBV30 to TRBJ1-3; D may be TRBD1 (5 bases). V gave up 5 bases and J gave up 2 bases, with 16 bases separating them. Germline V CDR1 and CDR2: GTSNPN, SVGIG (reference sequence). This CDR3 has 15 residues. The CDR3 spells CAWDWGVATGNTIYF. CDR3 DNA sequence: TGTGCCTGGGACTGGGGCGTAGCGACTGGAAACACCATATATTTT. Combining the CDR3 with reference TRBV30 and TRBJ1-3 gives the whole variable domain SQTIHQWPATLVQPVGSPLSLECTVEGTSNPNLYWYRQAAGRGLQLLFYSVGIGQISSEVPQNLSASRPQDRQFILSSKKLLLSDSGFYLCAWDWGVATGNTIYFGEGSWLTVV.

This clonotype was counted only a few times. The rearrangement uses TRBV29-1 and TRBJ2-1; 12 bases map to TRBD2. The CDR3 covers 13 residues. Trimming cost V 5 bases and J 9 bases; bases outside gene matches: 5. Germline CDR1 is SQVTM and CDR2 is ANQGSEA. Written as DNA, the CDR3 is TGCAGCGTTCGGACTAGCGGGGAGGGTGAGCAGTTCTTC. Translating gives CSVRTSGEGEQFF.

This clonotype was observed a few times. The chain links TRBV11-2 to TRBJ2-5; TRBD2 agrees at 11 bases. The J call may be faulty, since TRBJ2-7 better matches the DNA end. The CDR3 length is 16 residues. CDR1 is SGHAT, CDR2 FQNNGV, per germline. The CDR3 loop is CASSLDISGRVYEQYF. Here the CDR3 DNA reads TGTGCCAGCAGCTTAGATATTAGCGGGAGGGTCTACGAGCAGTACTTC.

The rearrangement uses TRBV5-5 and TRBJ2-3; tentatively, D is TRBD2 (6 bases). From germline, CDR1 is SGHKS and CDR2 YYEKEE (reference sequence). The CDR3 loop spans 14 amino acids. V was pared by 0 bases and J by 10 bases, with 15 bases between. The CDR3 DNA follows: TGTGCCAGCAGCTTGGAGCGGGTCGTGGATGCGCAGTATTTT. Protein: CASSLERVVDAQYF.

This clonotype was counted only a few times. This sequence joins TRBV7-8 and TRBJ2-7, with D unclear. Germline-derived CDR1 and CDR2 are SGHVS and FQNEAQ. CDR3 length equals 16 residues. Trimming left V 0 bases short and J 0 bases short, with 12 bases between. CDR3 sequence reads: CASSLAGQVSSYEQYF. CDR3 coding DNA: TGTGCCAGCAGCTTAGCTGGCCAGGTTAGCTCCTACGAGCAGTACTTC. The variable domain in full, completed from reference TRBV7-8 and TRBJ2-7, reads GAGVSQSPRYKVAKRGQDVALRCDPISGHVSLFWYQQALGQGPEFLTYFQNEAQLDKSGLPSDRFFAERPEGSVSTLKIQRTQQEDSAVYLCASSLAGQVSSYEQYFGPGTRLTVT.

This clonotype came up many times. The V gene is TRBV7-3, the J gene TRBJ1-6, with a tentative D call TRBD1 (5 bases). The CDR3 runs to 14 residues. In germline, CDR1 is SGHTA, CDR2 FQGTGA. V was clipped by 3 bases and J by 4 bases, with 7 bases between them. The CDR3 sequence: CASSFGGYNSPLHF. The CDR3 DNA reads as TGTGCCAGCAGCTTTGGGGGGTATAATTCACCCCTCCACTTT.

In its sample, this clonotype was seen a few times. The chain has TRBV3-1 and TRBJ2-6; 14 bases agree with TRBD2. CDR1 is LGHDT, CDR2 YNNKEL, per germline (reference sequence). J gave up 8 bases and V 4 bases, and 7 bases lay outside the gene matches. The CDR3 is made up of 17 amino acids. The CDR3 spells CASSPGLAGVPTNVLTF. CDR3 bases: TGTGCCAGCAGCCCGGGACTAGCGGGAGTCCCTACCAACGTCCTGACTTTC.

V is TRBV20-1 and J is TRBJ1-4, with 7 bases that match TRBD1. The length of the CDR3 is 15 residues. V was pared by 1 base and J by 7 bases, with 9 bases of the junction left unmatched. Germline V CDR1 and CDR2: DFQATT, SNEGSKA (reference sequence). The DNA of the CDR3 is TGCAGTGCTAGAGGGCGACAGGGAGAGAGTGAAAAACTGTTTTTT. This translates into CSARGRQGESEKLFF.

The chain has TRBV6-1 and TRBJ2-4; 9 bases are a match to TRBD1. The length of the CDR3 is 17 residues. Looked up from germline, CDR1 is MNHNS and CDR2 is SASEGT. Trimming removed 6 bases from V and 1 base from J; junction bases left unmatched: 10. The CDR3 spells CASSKPRDREAKNIQYF. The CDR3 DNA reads TGTGCCAGCAGCAAACCCCGGGACAGGGAGGCCAAAAACATTCAGTACTTC.

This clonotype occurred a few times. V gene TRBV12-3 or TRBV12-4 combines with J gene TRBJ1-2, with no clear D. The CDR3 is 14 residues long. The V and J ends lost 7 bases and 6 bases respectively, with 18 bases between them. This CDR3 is CASTLSSEYHGYTF. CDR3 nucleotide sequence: TGTGCCAGCACCTTAAGTTCAGAATACCATGGCTACACCTTC.

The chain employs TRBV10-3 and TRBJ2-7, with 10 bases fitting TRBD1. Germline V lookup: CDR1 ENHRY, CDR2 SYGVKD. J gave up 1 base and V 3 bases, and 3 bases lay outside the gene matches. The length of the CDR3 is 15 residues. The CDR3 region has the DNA TGTGCCATCAGTGAACCGGGACAGGGGTCCTACGAGCAGTACTTC. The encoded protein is CAISEPGQGSYEQYF.

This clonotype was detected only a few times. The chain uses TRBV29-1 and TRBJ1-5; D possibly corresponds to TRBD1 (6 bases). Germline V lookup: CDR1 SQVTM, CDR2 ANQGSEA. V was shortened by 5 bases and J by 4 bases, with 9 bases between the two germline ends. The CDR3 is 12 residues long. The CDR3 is CSVRTANQPQHF. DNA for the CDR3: TGCAGCGTTCGGACAGCTAATCAGCCCCAGCATTTT.

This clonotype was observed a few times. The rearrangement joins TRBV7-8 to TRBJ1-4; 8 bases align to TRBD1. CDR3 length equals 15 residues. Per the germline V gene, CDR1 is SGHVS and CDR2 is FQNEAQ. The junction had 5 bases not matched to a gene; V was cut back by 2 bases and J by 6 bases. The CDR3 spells CASSLTQGGDEKLFF. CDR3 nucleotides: TGTGCCAGCAGCTTAACACAGGGGGGGGATGAAAAACTGTTTTTT.

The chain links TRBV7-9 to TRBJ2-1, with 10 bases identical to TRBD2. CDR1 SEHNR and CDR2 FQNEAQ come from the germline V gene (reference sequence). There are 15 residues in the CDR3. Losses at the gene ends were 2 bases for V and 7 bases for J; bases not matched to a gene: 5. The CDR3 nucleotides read TGTGCCAGCAGCTTAACAGCGGGAGGGGCAAATGAGCAGTTCTTC. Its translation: CASSLTAGGANEQFF.